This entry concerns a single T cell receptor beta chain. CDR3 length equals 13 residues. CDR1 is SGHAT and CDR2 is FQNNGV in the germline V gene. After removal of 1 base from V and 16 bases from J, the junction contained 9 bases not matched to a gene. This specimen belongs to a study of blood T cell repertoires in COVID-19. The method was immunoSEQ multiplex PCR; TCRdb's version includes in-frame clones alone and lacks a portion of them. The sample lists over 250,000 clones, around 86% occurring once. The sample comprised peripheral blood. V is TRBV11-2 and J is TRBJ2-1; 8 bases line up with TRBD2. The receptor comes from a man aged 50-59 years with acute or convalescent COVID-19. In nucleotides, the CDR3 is TGTGCCAGCAGCTTAGGTAGCGGGGCCCGAGAATTCTTC. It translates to CASSLGSGAREFF.